What follows are 26 T cell receptor beta chains derived from one specimen sequenced in a study of blood T cell repertoires in COVID-19. Profiled with immunoSEQ multiplex PCR; TCRdb holds only in-frame clones, not every one. Altogether under 200,000 clones are present, roughly four fifths being singletons, with the ten largest covering roughly 7.5%. Sequenced sample: peripheral blood. These receptors were taken from a man aged 35 to 55 who had recovered from COVID-19.

The chain links TRBV13 to TRBJ2-7, with D tentatively TRBD1 (5 bases). Germline V gene data show CDR1 as PRHDT and CDR2 as FYEKMQ (reference sequence). V lost 0 bases, J lost 0 bases, and 9 bases lay in between. The CDR3 has 15 amino acids. CDR3 nucleotides: TGTGCCAGCAGCTTAGGGACAGTTAGCTCCTACGAGCAGTACTTC. Translation gives CASSLGTVSSYEQYF.

This rearrangement joins TRBV6-1 to TRBJ1-5; 8 nucleotides match TRBD1. CDR3 length equals 18 residues. The V and J ends lost 6 bases and 0 bases, in that order; junction bases with no gene match: 13. Germline CDR1 and CDR2: MNHNS and SASEGT. Written as DNA, the CDR3 is TGTGCCAGCAGGGAACAGGGGGACACCTACTATAGCAATCAGCCCCAGCATTTT. It yields the protein CASREQGDTYYSNQPQHF.

The V and J genes are TRBV4-1 and TRBJ2-7, with TRBD2 as a possible D gene (6 bases). The CDR3 is 14 amino acids. V was trimmed by 7 bases and J by 7 bases, leaving 20 bases between them. Germline CDR1 is MGHRA and CDR2 is YSYEKL. The CDR3 reads CASTPMAGGGEQYF. The DNA of the CDR3 is TGCGCCAGCACCCCTATGGCCGGGGGAGGAGAGCAGTACTTC.

The chain carries TRBV7-2 and TRBJ2-7; 8 bases are shared with TRBD1. CDR3 length: 17 residues. Germline values: CDR1 SGHTA, CDR2 FQGNSA. V dropped 0 bases and J dropped 4; count of bases not matched to a gene: 11. The CDR3: CASSLAYFDRGPYEQYF. CDR3 bases: TGTGCCAGCAGCTTAGCTTATTTTGACAGGGGACCTTACGAGCAGTACTTC.

Only a few counts were recorded for this clone. This sequence joins TRBV27 and TRBJ1-1; D is perhaps TRBD1 (6 bases). The germline V and J ends were trimmed by 5 bases and 2 bases, with 18 bases remaining between them. Germline V CDR1 and CDR2: MNHEY, SMNVEV (reference sequence). CDR3 length equals 16 residues. CDR3: CASSRPGGGHNTEAFF. CDR3 sequence (DNA): TGTGCCAGCAGTCGGCCGGGGGGGGGCCATAACACTGAAGCTTTCTTT.

This clone was observed a single time. The rearrangement uses TRBV10-3 and TRBJ1-2; 8 bases agree with TRBD1. J gave up 4 bases and V 0 bases, and 4 bases lay outside the gene matches. This CDR3 has 15 amino acids. Germline CDR1 ENHRY, CDR2 SYGVKD. The CDR3 nucleotides are TGTGCCATCAGTGAGTCGAACAGGGGGATCTATGGCTACACCTTC. It yields the protein CAISESNRGIYGYTF.

The genes are TRBV4-1 and TRBJ2-7, with 7 bases that match TRBD2. The germline CDR1 and CDR2 sequences are MGHRA and YSYEKL. V shed 1 base and J 3 bases; nucleotides not matched to a gene: 12. CDR3 length: 17 amino acids. The CDR3 DNA sequence: TGCGCCAGCAGCCAAGCTCCCTGGGAGGGAGGGGTCTACGAGCAGTACTTC. Its translation is CASSQAPWEGGVYEQYF.

CDR3 protein: CASSRSGNTEAFF. The DNA of the CDR3 is TGTGCCAGTAGTAGGAGTGGGAACACTGAAGCTTTCTTT. The chain is built from TRBV19 and TRBJ1-1; D remains ambiguous. The V and J ends lost 4 bases and 1 base respectively, with 7 bases between them. CDR3 length: 13 residues. Per germline, CDR1 LNHDA and CDR2 SQIVND (reference sequence). The full variable domain, in which reference TRBV19 and TRBJ1-1 provide the parts outside the CDR3, is DGGITQSPKYLFRKEGQNVTLSCEQNLNHDAMYWYRQDPGQGLRLIYYSQIVNDFQKGDIAEGYSVSREKKESFPLTVTSAQKNPTAFYLCASSRSGNTEAFFGQGTRLTVV.

The rearrangement links TRBV7-2 to TRBJ1-1; 7 nucleotides line up with TRBD1. V was clipped by 0 bases and J by 8 bases; unmatched bases: 3. The CDR3 totals 13 residues. CDR1 and CDR2 from the germline V gene are SGHTA and FQGNSA. The CDR3 region has the DNA TGTGCCAGCAGCTTAGCGAGACAGGGAGAAGCTTTCTTT. It codes for CASSLARQGEAFF.

This clone was seen ten or more times. The chain uses TRBV6-4 and TRBJ2-3; TRBD2 might be the D (6 bases). The CDR3 loop spans 15 amino acids. V shed 6 bases and J shed 6 bases, with 19 bases lying between them. Germline V gene lookup returns CDR1 MRHNA and CDR2 SNTAGT. CDR3: CASSPAAGGGDTQYF. The CDR3, as DNA: TGTGCCAGCAGCCCGGCGGCCGGTGGGGGGGATACGCAGTATTTT.

The chain uses TRBV11-1 and TRBJ2-3; 7 nucleotides match TRBD2. Per germline, CDR1 SGHAT and CDR2 FQDESV (reference sequence). The CDR3 contains 16 residues. Trimming cost V 5 bases and J 4 bases; bases outside gene matches: 12. CDR3 loop: CASSPSGALGSDTQYF. The CDR3 nucleotides read TGTGCCAGCAGCCCCAGCGGGGCGCTTGGGTCAGATACGCAGTATTTT. Combining the CDR3 with reference TRBV11-1 and TRBJ2-3 gives the whole variable domain EAEVAQSPRYKITEKSQAVAFWCDPISGHATLYWYRQILGQGPELLVQFQDESVVDDSQLPKDRFSAERLKGVDSTLKIQPAELGDSAMYLCASSPSGALGSDTQYFGPGTRLTVL.

The gene calls are TRBV2 and TRBJ2-4, with a possible D match to TRBD2 (5 bases). CDR3 size: 13 residues. CDR1 is SNHLY and CDR2 is FYNNEI in the germline V gene. The ends were cut back, 6 bases at V and 8 bases at J, with 14 bases in the middle. CDR3 region: CASRRLQRDIQYF. For the CDR3, the DNA is TGTGCCAGCAGGCGACTCCAGAGGGACATTCAGTACTTC. The whole variable domain, remainder taken from reference TRBV2 and TRBJ2-4, is EPEVTQTPSHQVTQMGQEVILRCVPISNHLYFYWYRQILGQKVEFLVSFYNNEISEKSEIFDDQFSVERPDGSNFTLKIRSTKLEDSAMYFCASRRLQRDIQYFGAGTRLSVL.

The V and J genes are TRBV18 and TRBJ1-2; D is possibly TRBD1 (5 bases). Germline V lookup: CDR1 KGHSH, CDR2 LQKENI. Trimming removed 6 bases from V and 3 bases from J, with 14 bases in between. This CDR3 is built from 14 residues. The CDR3 here is CASSPDGGDYGYTF. The CDR3 DNA reads TGTGCCAGCTCCCCGGACGGGGGTGACTATGGCTACACCTTC.

The chain combines TRBV30 with TRBJ1-1, with 7 bases identical to TRBD1. In germline, CDR1 is GTSNPN, CDR2 SVGIG (reference sequence). CDR3 length: 13 amino acids. V lost 3 bases to trimming and J lost 5 bases; unmatched junction nucleotides: 6. CDR3 nucleotides: TGTGCCTGGAGATCGACAGGGTGGACTGAAGCTTTCTTT. Protein: CAWRSTGWTEAFF.

The chain joins TRBV7-2 to TRBJ2-3; the D gene is possibly TRBD1 (6 bases). Trimming took 5 bases from V and 4 from J, leaving 19 bases between them. From germline, CDR1 is SGHTA and CDR2 FQGNSA. The CDR3 has 16 residues. The CDR3 loop is CASSHPGQLVPDTQYF. CDR3 nucleotide sequence: TGTGCCAGCAGCCATCCGGGACAACTGGTCCCAGATACGCAGTATTTT.

The J gene is TRBJ2-3, the V gene TRBV7-9, with D perhaps matching TRBD1 (6 bases). V was clipped by 4 bases and J by 2 bases, with 13 bases between them. The CDR3 is 15 residues long. Germline values: CDR1 SEHNR, CDR2 FQNEAQ (reference sequence). Here the CDR3 DNA reads TGTGCCAGCAGCTGGGGGCCGGACGACACAGATACGCAGTATTTT. It codes for CASSWGPDDTDTQYF.

The chain has TRBV6-5 and TRBJ2-2; 10 nucleotides agree with TRBD1. The CDR3 has 15 amino acids. V lost 6 bases, J lost 4 bases, and 5 bases stayed unmatched. Germline values: CDR1 MNHEY, CDR2 SVGAGI. The CDR3 DNA follows: TGTGCCAGCAGAGCCGGGACAGGGGCCACCGGGGAGCTGTTTTTT. Residues: CASRAGTGATGELFF.

The gene calls are TRBV20-1 and TRBJ2-2; D may be TRBD1 (5 bases). CDR3 size: 11 residues. Germline CDR1 is DFQATT and CDR2 is SNEGSKA (reference sequence). Trimming took 3 bases from V and 10 from J, leaving 9 bases between them. CDR3 residues: CSASAREELFF. CDR3 nucleotides: TGCAGTGCTAGCGCCAGGGAGGAGCTGTTTTTT.

This sequence joins TRBV7-8 and TRBJ1-6; D uncertain. Per germline, CDR1 SGHVS and CDR2 FQNEAQ. The CDR3 is 14 residues long. Trimming cost V 2 bases and J 6 bases, with 8 bases left between them. The CDR3 DNA reads as TGTGCCAGCAGCTTAAGTACAGTTAATTCACCCCTCCACTTT. Encoded protein: CASSLSTVNSPLHF.

The gene calls are TRBV7-9 and TRBJ1-4; TRBD1 matches 8 bases. Germline CDR1 SEHNR, CDR2 FQNEAQ (reference sequence). This CDR3 has 19 amino acids. V lost 5 bases to trimming and J lost 0 bases; unmatched junction nucleotides: 14. CDR3 nucleotides: TGTGCCAGCAGCCAAGACAGGGGCCCATTGTATGCAACTAATGAAAAACTGTTTTTT. This sequence encodes CASSQDRGPLYATNEKLFF.

The chain has TRBV4-1 and TRBJ1-5; D call uncertain. Germline V CDR1 and CDR2: MGHRA, YSYEKL. The CDR3 sequence is 15 residues long. Trimming removed 1 base at V and 0 bases at J, with 7 bases between. The CDR3 protein is CASSQGAGSNQPQHF. CDR3 DNA: TGCGCCAGCAGCCAAGGTGCAGGTAGCAATCAGCCCCAGCATTTT.

The rearrangement uses TRBV13 and TRBJ2-7; 7 nucleotides agree with TRBD2. J gave up 7 bases and V 3 bases, and 6 bases lay outside the gene matches. The CDR3 spans 13 residues. Germline loops: CDR1 PRHDT, CDR2 FYEKMQ (reference sequence). The CDR3 DNA reads TGTGCCAGCAGCTTCAGGACTAGGGATGAGCAGTACTTC. Encoded protein: CASSFRTRDEQYF.

The rearrangement uses TRBV25-1 and TRBJ1-2, with a tentative D call TRBD1 (6 bases). CDR1 is MGHDK, CDR2 SYGVNS, per germline. The CDR3 length is 14 residues. Trimming cost V 0 bases and J 2 bases, with 7 bases left between them. DNA for the CDR3: TGTGCCAGCAGTGAATATGGACAGAACTATGGCTACACCTTC. It yields the protein CASSEYGQNYGYTF.

This rearrangement joins TRBV19 to TRBJ2-3, with TRBD1 matching 9 bases. The CDR3 spans 13 residues. V lost 8 bases to trimming and J lost 5 bases; unmatched junction nucleotides: 5. Germline V gene data show CDR1 as LNHDA and CDR2 as SQIVND (reference sequence). The CDR3 region has the DNA TGTGCCAGTTCGGACAGGGGATTAGATACGCAGTATTTT. This gives the protein CASSDRGLDTQYF.

The rearrangement links TRBV19 to TRBJ2-3, with TRBD1 as a possible D gene (6 bases). Germline values: CDR1 LNHDA, CDR2 SQIVND (reference sequence). Trimming pared 4 bases from V and 0 bases from J, leaving 14 bases between. There are 16 residues in the CDR3. CDR3 nucleotide sequence: TGTGCCAGTAGTACCGATACAGGGTTCAGCACAGATACGCAGTATTTT. This codes for CASSTDTGFSTDTQYF.

This chain links TRBV7-8 with TRBJ2-5; no definite D call. The CDR3 is 12 residues long. CDR1 and CDR2 (germline): SGHVS, FQNEAQ. Deletions cut 4 bases from V and 5 bases from J, with 8 bases between. CDR3 DNA sequence: TGTGCCAGCAGCTACTCTCCGGAGACCCAGTACTTC. Protein sequence: CASSYSPETQYF.